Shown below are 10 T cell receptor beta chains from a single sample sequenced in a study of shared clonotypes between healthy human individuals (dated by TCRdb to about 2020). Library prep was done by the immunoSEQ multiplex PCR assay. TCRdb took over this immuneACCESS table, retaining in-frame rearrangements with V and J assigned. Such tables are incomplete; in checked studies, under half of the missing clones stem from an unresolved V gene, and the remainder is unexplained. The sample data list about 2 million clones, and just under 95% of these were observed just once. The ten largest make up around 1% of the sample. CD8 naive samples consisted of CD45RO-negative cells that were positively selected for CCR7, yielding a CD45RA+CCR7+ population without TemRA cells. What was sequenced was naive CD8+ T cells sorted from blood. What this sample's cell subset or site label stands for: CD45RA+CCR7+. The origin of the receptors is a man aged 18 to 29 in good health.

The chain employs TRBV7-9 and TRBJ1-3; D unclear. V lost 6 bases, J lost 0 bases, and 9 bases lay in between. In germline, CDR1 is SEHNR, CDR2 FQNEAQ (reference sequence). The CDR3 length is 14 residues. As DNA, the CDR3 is TGTGCCAGCAGTTTGGGCCTCTCTGGAAACACCATATATTTT. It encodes CASSLGLSGNTIYF.

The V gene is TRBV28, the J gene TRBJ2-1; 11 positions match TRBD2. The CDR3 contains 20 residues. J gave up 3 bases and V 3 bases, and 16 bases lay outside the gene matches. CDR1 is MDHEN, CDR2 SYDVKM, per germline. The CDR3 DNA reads TGTGCCAGCAGTTTGGGAGCGGAGGGATCCGGGACTAGCGGCTACAATGAGCAGTTCTTC. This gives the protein CASSLGAEGSGTSGYNEQFF.

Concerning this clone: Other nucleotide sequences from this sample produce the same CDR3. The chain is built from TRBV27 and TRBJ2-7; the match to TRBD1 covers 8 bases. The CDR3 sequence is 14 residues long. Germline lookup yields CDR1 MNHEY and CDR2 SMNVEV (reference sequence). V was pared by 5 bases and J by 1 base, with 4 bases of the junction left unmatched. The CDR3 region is CASSPGGISYEQYF. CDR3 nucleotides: TGTGCCAGCAGTCCAGGGGGCATATCCTACGAGCAGTACTTC.

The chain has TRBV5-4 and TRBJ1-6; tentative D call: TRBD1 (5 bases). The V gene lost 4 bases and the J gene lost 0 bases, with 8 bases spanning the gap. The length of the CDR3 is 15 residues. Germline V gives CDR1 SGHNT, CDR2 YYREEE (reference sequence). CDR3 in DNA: TGTGCCAGCAGCGACAGCAGCTCCTATAATTCACCCCTCCACTTT. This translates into CASSDSSSYNSPLHF.

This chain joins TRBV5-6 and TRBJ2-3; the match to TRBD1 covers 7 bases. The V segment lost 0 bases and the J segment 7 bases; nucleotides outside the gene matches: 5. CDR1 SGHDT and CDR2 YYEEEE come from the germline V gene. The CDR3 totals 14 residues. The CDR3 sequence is CASSLDLQGYTQYF. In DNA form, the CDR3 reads TGTGCCAGCAGCTTGGATTTACAGGGGTATACGCAGTATTTT.

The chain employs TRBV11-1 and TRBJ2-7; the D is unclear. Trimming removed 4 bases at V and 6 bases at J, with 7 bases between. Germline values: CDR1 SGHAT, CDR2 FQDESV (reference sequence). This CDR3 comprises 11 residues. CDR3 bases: TGTGCCAGCAGCTGGATAGGCGAGCAGTACTTC. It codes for CASSWIGEQYF.

The CDR3 reads CASSVDRGGNEQYF. CDR3 in DNA: TGTGCCAGCAGTGTTGACAGGGGGGGGAACGAGCAGTACTTC. V usage is TRBV27 and J usage is TRBJ2-7; 9 nucleotides align to TRBD1. This CDR3 has 14 amino acids. Germline CDR1 reads MNHEY; CDR2 reads SMNVEV (reference sequence). Germline trimming cut 5 bases from V and 5 bases from J; bases unmatched to any gene: 7.

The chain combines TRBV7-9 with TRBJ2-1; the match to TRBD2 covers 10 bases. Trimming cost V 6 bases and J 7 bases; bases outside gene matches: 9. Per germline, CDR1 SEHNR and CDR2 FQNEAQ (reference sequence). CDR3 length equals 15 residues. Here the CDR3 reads CASSKASGSRNEQFF. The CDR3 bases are TGTGCCAGCAGTAAGGCTAGCGGGAGTCGAAATGAGCAGTTCTTC.

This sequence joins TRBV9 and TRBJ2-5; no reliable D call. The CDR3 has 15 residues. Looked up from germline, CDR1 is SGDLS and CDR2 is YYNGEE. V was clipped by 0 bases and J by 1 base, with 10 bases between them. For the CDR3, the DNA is TGTGCCAGCAGCGTAGGAACTGCCAGCCAAGAGACCCAGTACTTC. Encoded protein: CASSVGTASQETQYF.

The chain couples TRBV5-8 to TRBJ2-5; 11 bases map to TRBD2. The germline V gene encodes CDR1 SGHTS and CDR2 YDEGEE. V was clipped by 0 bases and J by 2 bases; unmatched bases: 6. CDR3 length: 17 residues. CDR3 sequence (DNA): TGTGCCAGCAGCTTGGGTTGGCTAGCGGGGGGACAAGAGACCCAGTACTTC. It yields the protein CASSLGWLAGGQETQYF.